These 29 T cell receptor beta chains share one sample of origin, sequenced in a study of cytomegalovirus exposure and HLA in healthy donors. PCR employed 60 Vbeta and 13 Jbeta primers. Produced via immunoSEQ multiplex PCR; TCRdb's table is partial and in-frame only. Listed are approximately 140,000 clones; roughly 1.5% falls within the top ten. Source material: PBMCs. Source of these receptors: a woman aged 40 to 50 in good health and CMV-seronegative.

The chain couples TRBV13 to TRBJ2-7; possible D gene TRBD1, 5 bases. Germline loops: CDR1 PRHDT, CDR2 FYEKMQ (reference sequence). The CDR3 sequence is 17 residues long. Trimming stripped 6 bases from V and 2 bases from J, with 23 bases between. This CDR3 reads CASSFCRALQRPYEQYV. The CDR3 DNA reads TGTGCCAGCAGTTTCTGCAGGGCCCTACAACGACCCTACGAGCAGTACGTC.

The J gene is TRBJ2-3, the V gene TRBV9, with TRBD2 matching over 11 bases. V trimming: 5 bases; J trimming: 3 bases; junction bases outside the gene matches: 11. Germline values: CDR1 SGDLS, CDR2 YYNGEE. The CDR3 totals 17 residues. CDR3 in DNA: TGTGCCAGCAGTCCCCCCCCTCGACTAGCGGGGACAGATACGCAGTATTTT. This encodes CASSPPPRLAGTDTQYF. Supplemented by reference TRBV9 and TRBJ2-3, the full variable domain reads DSGVTQTPKHLITATGQRVTLRCSPRSGDLSVYWYQQSLDQGLQFLIQYYNGEERAKGNILERFSAQQFPDLHSELNLSSLELGDSALYFCASSPPPRLAGTDTQYFGPGTRLTVL.

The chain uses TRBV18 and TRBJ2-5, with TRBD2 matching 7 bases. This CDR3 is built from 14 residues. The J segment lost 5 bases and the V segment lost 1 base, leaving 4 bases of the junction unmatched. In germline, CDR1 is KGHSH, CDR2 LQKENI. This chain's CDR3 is CASSPRGRGETQYF. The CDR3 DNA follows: TGTGCCAGCTCACCACGAGGGAGGGGTGAGACCCAGTACTTC.

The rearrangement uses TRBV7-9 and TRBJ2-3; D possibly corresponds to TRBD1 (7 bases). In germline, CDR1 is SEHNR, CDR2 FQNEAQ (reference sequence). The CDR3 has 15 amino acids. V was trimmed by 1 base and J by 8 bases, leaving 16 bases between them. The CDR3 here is CASSLGGDSRSTQYF. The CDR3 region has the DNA TGTGCCAGCAGCTTAGGGGGGGACAGTCGGAGTACGCAGTATTTT. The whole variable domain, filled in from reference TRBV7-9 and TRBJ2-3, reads DTGVSQNPRHKITKRGQNVTFRCDPISEHNRLYWYRQTLGQGPEFLTYFQNEAQLEKSRLLSDRFSAERPKGSFSTLEIQRTEQGDSAMYLCASSLGGDSRSTQYFGPGTRLTVL.

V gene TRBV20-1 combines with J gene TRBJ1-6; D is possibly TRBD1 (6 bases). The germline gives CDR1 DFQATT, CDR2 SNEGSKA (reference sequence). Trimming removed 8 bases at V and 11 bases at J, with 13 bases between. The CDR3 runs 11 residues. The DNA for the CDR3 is TGCAGTCTTTCAAGGGGGACACCCCTCCACTTT. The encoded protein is CSLSRGTPLHF.

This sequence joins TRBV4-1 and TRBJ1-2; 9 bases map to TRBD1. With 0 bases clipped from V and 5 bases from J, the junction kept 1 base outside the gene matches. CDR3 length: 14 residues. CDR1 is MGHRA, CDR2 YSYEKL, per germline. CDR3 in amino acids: CASSQEDRGYGYTF. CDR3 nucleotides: TGCGCCAGCAGCCAAGAGGACAGGGGTTATGGCTACACCTTC.

As DNA, the CDR3 is TGCGCCAGCAGCCAAGGAGGCAGGGGGCACACTGAAGCTTTCTTT. This encodes CASSQGGRGHTEAFF. This chain links TRBV4-3 with TRBJ1-1, with 8 bases identical to TRBD1. V gave up 1 base and J gave up 3 bases; unmatched junction bases: 4. The germline V gene encodes CDR1 LGHNA and CDR2 YSLEER. The CDR3 has 15 residues.

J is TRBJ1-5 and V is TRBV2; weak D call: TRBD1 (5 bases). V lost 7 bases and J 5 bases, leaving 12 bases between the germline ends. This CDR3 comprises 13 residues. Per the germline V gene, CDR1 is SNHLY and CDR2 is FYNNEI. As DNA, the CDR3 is TGTGCCAGCATTGGACATCTAGATCAGCCCCAGCATTTT. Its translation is CASIGHLDQPQHF.

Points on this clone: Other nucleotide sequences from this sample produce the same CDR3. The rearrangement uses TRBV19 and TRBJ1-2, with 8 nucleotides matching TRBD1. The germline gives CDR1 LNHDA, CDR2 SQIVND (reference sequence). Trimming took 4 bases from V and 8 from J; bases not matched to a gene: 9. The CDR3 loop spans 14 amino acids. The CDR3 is CASSTDRGPSGYTF. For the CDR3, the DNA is TGTGCCAGTAGTACCGACAGGGGCCCTTCCGGCTACACCTTC.

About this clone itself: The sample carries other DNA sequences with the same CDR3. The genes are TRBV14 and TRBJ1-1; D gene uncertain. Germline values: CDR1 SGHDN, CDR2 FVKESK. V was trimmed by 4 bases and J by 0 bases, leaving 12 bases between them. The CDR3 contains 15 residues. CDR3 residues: CASSPAGALNTEAFF. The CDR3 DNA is TGTGCCAGCAGCCCCGCCGGAGCCCTGAACACTGAAGCTTTCTTT.

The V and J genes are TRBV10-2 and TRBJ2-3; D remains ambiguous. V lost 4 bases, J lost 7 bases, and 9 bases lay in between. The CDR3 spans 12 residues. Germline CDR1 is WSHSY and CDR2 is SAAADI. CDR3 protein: CASSATEYTQYF. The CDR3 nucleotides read TGCGCCAGCAGTGCTACGGAGTATACGCAGTATTTT.

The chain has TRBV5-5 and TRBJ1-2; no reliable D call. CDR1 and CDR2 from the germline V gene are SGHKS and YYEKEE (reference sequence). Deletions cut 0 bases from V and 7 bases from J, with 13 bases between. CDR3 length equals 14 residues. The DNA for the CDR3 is TGTGCCAGCAGCTTGGGAGGGAGTCTAGGTGGCTACACCTTC. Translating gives CASSLGGSLGGYTF.

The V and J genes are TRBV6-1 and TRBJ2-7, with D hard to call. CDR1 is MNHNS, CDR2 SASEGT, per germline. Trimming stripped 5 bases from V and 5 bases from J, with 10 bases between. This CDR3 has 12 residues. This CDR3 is CASSLRSDEQYV. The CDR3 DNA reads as TGTGCCAGCAGTCTCCGGAGTGACGAGCAGTACGTC.

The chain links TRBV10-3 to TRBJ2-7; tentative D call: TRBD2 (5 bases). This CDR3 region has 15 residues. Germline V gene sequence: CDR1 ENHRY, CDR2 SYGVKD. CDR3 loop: CAISGESGVSYGQYV. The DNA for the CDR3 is TGTGCCATCAGTGGGGAAAGCGGAGTCTCCTACGGGCAGTACGTC.

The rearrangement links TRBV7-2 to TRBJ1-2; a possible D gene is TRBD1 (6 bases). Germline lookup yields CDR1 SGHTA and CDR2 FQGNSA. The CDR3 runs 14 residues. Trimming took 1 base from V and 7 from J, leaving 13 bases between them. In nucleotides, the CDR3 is TGTGCCAGCAGCTTAGTGGATACAGGGCTTGGCTACACCTTC. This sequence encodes CASSLVDTGLGYTF.

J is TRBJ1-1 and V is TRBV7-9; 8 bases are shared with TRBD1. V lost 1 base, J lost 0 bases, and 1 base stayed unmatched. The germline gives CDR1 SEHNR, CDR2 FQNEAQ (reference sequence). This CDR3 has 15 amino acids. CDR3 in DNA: TGTGCCAGCAGCTTAGGACAGGGGATGAACACTGAAGCTTTCTTT. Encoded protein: CASSLGQGMNTEAFF.

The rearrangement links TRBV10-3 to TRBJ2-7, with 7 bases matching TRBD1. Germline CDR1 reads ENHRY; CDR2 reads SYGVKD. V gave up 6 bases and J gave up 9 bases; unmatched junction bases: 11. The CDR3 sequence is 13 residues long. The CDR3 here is CAISLDREGGQYV. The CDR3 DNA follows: TGTGCCATCAGCCTAGACAGGGAAGGAGGGCAGTACGTC.

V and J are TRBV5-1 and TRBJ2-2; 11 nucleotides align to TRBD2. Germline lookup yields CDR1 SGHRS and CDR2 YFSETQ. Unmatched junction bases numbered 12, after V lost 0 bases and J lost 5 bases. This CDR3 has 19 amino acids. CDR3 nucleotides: TGCGCCAGCAGCTTGGCCCGCTCCACTCTAGCGGGGGGAACCGGGGAGCTGTTTTTT. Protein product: CASSLARSTLAGGTGELFF.

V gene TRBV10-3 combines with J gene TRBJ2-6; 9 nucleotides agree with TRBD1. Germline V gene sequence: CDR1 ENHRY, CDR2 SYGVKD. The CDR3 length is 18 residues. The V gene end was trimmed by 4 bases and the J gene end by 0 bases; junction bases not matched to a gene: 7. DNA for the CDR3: TGTGCCATCAGTGGGGGTGACAGGGGGGGCTCTGGGGCCAACGTCCTGACTTTC. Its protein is CAISGGDRGGSGANVLTF.

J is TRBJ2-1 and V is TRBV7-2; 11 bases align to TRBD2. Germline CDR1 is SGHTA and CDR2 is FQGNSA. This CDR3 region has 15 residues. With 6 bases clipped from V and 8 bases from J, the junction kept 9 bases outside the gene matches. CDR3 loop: CASRPGLADVDEQFF. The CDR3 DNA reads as TGTGCCAGCAGACCGGGACTAGCGGATGTGGATGAGCAGTTCTTC.

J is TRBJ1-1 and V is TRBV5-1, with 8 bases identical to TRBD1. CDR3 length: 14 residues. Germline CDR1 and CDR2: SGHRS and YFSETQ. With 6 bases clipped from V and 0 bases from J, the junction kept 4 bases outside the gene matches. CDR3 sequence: CASIRTGLNTEAFF. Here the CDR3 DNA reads TGCGCCAGCATCCGGACAGGGCTGAACACTGAAGCTTTCTTT.

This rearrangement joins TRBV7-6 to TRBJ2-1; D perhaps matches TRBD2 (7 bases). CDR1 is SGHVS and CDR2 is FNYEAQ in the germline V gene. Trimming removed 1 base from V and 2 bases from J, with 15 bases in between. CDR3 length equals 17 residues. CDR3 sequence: CASSLGGGGLAYNEQFF. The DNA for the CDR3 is TGTGCCAGCAGCTTAGGTGGCGGGGGCCTAGCCTACAATGAGCAGTTCTTC.

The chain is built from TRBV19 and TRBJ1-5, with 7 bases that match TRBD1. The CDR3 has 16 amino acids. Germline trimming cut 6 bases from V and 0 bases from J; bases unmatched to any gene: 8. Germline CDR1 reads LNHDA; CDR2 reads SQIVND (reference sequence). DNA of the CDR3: TGTGCCAGTAGCCTACGACAGGGCTATAGCAATCAGCCCCAGCATTTT. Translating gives CASSLRQGYSNQPQHF.

The CDR3 spells CASSSPKTSSGETQYF. The DNA of the CDR3 is TGTGCCAGCAGTTCGCCGAAGACTAGCAGTGGAGAGACCCAGTACTTC. This chain joins TRBV28 and TRBJ2-5; TRBD2 aligns across 7 bases. The V gene end was trimmed by 4 bases and the J gene end by 4 bases; junction bases not matched to a gene: 12. Germline V gives CDR1 MDHEN, CDR2 SYDVKM. The CDR3 has 16 residues. The full variable domain, in which reference TRBV28 and TRBJ2-5 provide the parts outside the CDR3, is DVKVTQSSRYLVKRTGEKVFLECVQDMDHENMFWYRQDPGLGLRLIYFSYDVKMKEKGDIPEGYSVSREKKERFSLILESASTNQTSMYLCASSSPKTSSGETQYFGPGTRLLVL.

CDR3 region: CASRKLTEAFF. The CDR3 DNA reads as TGTGCCAGTAGAAAACTCACTGAAGCTTTCTTT. The V and J genes are TRBV19 and TRBJ1-1; D is undetermined. V gave up 6 bases and J gave up 4 bases, with 6 bases separating them. The germline CDR1 and CDR2 sequences are LNHDA and SQIVND (reference sequence). The CDR3 is made up of 11 amino acids. The complete variable domain, with remaining parts taken from reference TRBV19 and TRBJ1-1, reads DGGITQSPKYLFRKEGQNVTLSCEQNLNHDAMYWYRQDPGQGLRLIYYSQIVNDFQKGDIAEGYSVSREKKESFPLTVTSAQKNPTAFYLCASRKLTEAFFGQGTRLTVV.

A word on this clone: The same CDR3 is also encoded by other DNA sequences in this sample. Here the CDR3 DNA reads TGTGCCAGCAGCTCGACAGGGGGCGATGGCTACACCTTC. Encoded protein: CASSSTGGDGYTF. The chain is built from TRBV7-2 and TRBJ1-2; 10 bases align to TRBD1. CDR3 length equals 13 residues. The V and J ends lost 4 bases and 6 bases, in that order; junction bases with no gene match: 2. The germline V gene has CDR1 SGHTA and CDR2 FQGNSA.

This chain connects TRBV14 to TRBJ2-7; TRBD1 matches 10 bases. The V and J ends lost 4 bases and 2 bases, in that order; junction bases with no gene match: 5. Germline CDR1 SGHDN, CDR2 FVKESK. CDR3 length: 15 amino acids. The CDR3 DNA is TGTGCCAGCAGCCGAGCGACAGGGGGCACCTACGAGCAGTACGTC. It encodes CASSRATGGTYEQYV.

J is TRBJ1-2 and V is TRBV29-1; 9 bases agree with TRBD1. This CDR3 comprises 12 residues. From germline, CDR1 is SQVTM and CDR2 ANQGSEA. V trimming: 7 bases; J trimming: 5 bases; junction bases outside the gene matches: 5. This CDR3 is CSDQTGGYGYTF. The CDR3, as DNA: TGCAGCGATCAGACAGGGGGGTATGGCTACACCTTC.

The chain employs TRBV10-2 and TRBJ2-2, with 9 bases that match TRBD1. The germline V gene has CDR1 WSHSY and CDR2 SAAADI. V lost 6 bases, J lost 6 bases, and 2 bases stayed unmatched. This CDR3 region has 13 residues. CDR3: CASRDRGAGELFF. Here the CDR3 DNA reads TGCGCCAGCAGGGACAGGGGCGCCGGGGAGCTGTTTTTT.